Below are 11 T cell receptor beta chains sequenced from a single sample in a study of shared clonotypes between healthy human individuals. Assay: immunoSEQ multiplex PCR; the TCRdb copy retains only in-frame clones and omits some. The sample holds some 500,000 clones, 90% to 96% seen once. The sample comprised naive CD4+ T cells sorted from blood. Subset described: CD45RA+ positively selected. The receptors originated from a woman in her twenties or thirties in good health.

DNA of the CDR3: TGTGCCAGCAGCGCACCGACTCGTGCTAGCACAGATACGCAGTATTTT. Encoded protein: CASSAPTRASTDTQYF. V usage is TRBV7-8 and J usage is TRBJ2-3; D is uncertain. Germline CDR1 reads SGHVS; CDR2 reads FQNEAQ. The CDR3 has 16 residues. V lost 5 bases and J 0 bases, leaving 15 bases between the germline ends.

This chain joins TRBV28 and TRBJ2-7; 8 nucleotides align to TRBD2. Germline values: CDR1 MDHEN, CDR2 SYDVKM. Trimming cost V 5 bases and J 5 bases; bases outside gene matches: 11. The CDR3 length is 15 residues. The CDR3 coding sequence is TGTGCCAGCAGTCCTCCGGGGACTAGAAGTAACGAGCAGTACTTC. This encodes CASSPPGTRSNEQYF.

V usage is TRBV5-1 and J usage is TRBJ1-4, with D maybe TRBD1 (6 bases). The germline gives CDR1 SGHRS, CDR2 YFSETQ. V lost 4 bases to trimming and J lost 4 bases, with 20 bases between them. This CDR3 is built from 17 residues. The CDR3 DNA reads as TGCGCCAGCAGCCTAAACCAAGGCGGGGGCCTTAATGAAAAACTGTTTTTT. Its translation: CASSLNQGGGLNEKLFF.

In DNA form, the CDR3 reads TGTGCCAGCAGCTTAGGTCAGAACACAGGGTTCGGGGACTACGAGCAGTACTTC. Protein: CASSLGQNTGFGDYEQYF. V and J are TRBV5-5 and TRBJ2-7; a possible D gene is TRBD1 (6 bases). Trimming pared 2 bases from V and 3 bases from J, leaving 24 bases between. This CDR3 contains 18 residues. Germline CDR1 SGHKS, CDR2 YYEKEE (reference sequence). The complete variable domain, with remaining parts taken from reference TRBV5-5 and TRBJ2-7, reads DAGVTQSPTHLIKTRGQQVTLRCSPISGHKSVSWYQQVLGQGPQFIFQYYEKEERGRGNFPDRFSARQFPNYSSELNVNALLLGDSALYLCASSLGQNTGFGDYEQYFGPGTRLTVT.

This chain links TRBV6-6 with TRBJ1-5, with no clear D. Trimming shortened V by 0 bases and J by 2 bases, and 5 bases separated the two germline ends. Germline V gene data show CDR1 as MNHNY and CDR2 as SVGAGI (reference sequence). CDR3 size: 14 residues. Here the CDR3 reads CASSYSQGNQPQHF. The DNA for the CDR3 is TGTGCCAGCAGTTACTCGCAGGGCAATCAGCCCCAGCATTTT.

V gene TRBV19 combines with J gene TRBJ1-4; no reliable D call. V dropped 6 bases and J dropped 3 bases, with 20 bases sitting between them. Germline V gene data show CDR1 as LNHDA and CDR2 as SQIVND (reference sequence). The CDR3 runs to 17 residues. DNA of the CDR3: TGTGCCAGTAGCCCGCAGACCAGGCACGTGTCTAATGAAAAACTGTTTTTT. Amino acid sequence: CASSPQTRHVSNEKLFF.

This rearrangement joins TRBV7-9 to TRBJ2-7, with 10 bases matching TRBD2. Germline CDR1 SEHNR, CDR2 FQNEAQ (reference sequence). This CDR3 spans 15 amino acids. The V and J ends lost 5 bases and 3 bases, in that order; junction bases with no gene match: 7. Here the CDR3 DNA reads TGTGCCAGCAGCCCGCTAGCGGGAGTTCACTACGAGCAGTACTTC. Amino acids: CASSPLAGVHYEQYF.

The rearrangement links TRBV9 to TRBJ1-2; D is uncertain. Trimming stripped 4 bases from V and 3 bases from J, with 13 bases between. The CDR3 is made up of 14 amino acids. Germline V gene lookup returns CDR1 SGDLS and CDR2 YYNGEE. As DNA, the CDR3 is TGTGCCAGCAGCCTCGGTCGAGGCGACTATGGCTACACCTTC. Translating gives CASSLGRGDYGYTF. Complete variable domain (other parts from reference TRBV9 and TRBJ1-2): DSGVTQTPKHLITATGQRVTLRCSPRSGDLSVYWYQQSLDQGLQFLIQYYNGEERAKGNILERFSAQQFPDLHSELNLSSLELGDSALYFCASSLGRGDYGYTFGSGTRLTVV.

The chain carries TRBV30 and TRBJ1-5, with TRBD1 identical over 7 bases. The V gene end was trimmed by 3 bases and the J gene end by 7 bases; junction bases not matched to a gene: 12. The CDR3 totals 15 residues. Looked up from germline, CDR1 is GTSNPN and CDR2 is SVGIG (reference sequence). CDR3 loop: CAWRSKDRLRQPQHF. The CDR3 coding sequence is TGTGCCTGGAGGAGTAAGGACAGGCTGCGGCAGCCCCAGCATTTT.

This rearrangement joins TRBV28 to TRBJ2-7; 8 bases are a match to TRBD2. The CDR3 has 17 amino acids. V was clipped by 6 bases and J by 5 bases; unmatched bases: 18. Germline V lookup: CDR1 MDHEN, CDR2 SYDVKM. The CDR3 sequence is CASSLGGGNSGFNEQYF. DNA for the CDR3: TGTGCCAGCAGCCTAGGCGGGGGGAACTCAGGGTTCAACGAGCAGTACTTC.

The chain employs TRBV5-1 and TRBJ2-7; D possibly corresponds to TRBD1 (7 bases). V was cut by 3 bases and J by 5 bases, with 12 bases left in between. The V gene's germline CDR1 is SGHRS and CDR2 YFSETQ. CDR3 length: 13 amino acids. The CDR3 nucleotides read TGCGCCAGCAGCTCCCCAGGGGGGAACGAGCAGTACTTC. It encodes CASSSPGGNEQYF. The variable domain in full, with the rest retrieved from reference TRBV5-1 and TRBJ2-7, is KAGVTQTPRYLIKTRGQQVTLSCSPISGHRSVSWYQQTPGQGLQFLFEYFSETQRNKGNFPGRFSGRQFSNSRSEMNVSTLELGDSALYLCASSSPGGNEQYFGPGTRLTVT.